This T cell receptor beta chain was recorded in a study of cytomegalovirus exposure and HLA in healthy donors (TCRdb year 2017). Context from the whole study: An earlier analysis of around 600 of the donors reported 250 to 300 Gb of sequence data and roughly 100 million unique TCR beta sequences from 150 million to 200 million T cells. An early release covering 550 to 700 HLA-typed donors comprised roughly 300 gigabases of sequencing data and tens of millions of unique TCR sequences. Among the roughly 400 genotyped donors, 81% belonged to the genetic ancestry cluster associated with self-reported Caucasian donors. The study aimed to test whether signatures of past pathogen exposure could be identified by cataloging public T cell receptors. The T cell repertoires of around 670 subjects were profiled by immunosequencing and related to cytomegalovirus serostatus. Along with the approximately 650-subject first cohort, a separate validation cohort of over a hundred different subjects was used. To predict cytomegalovirus infection status, the study brought together high-throughput TCR immunosequencing, statistical association of individual TCRs with disease status, and machine learning. A later analysis re-examined previously published TCR beta repertoires from 500 to 700 donors and added high-resolution HLA genotyping to investigate patterns of TCR occurrence. The later analysis used no new phenotypic data to find candidate immune exposures, relying instead on TCR beta sequences and their occurrence across donors. To decide whether each TCR beta V gene segment behaved as functional or pseudogenic, an earlier analysis of several hundred of the donors relied on high-throughput TCR beta sequencing. Alongside the repertoire data, information on donor age, sex, ethnicity and CMV serostatus was compiled. In a later genetic analysis, genome-wide SNP genotypes for about 65% of the 666 donors were used, and that subset was treated as a discovery cohort. Every discovery cohort repertoire had been produced on one sequencing platform. Both class I and class II loci were covered by HLA typing, at four-digit resolution. The number of donors typed differed by locus, with about 629-630 for A, B, C, DRB1 and DQB1, 522 for DQA1, nearly 610 for DPA1, and approximately 470 for DPB1. Roughly five DR-DQ haplotypes were treated as single units for association and clustering because of strong linkage in the cohort. Among some 400 genotyped donors of the cohort, an average of about 240,000 unique TCR beta nucleotide sequences were sequenced per donor, around 20% of them non-productive.

Spanning cysteine to phenylalanine, the CDR3 consists of 15 amino acids. Only CDR3 DNA is held: 45 bases, read in frame from base 1. Via the germline V gene (reference sequence), CDR1 is GTSNPN and CDR2 SVGIG. Deletion took 2 bases off V and 5 bases off J, with a span of 19 bases between the germline ends. In total, around 600 healthy bone marrow donors made up the cohort. All cohort members were sampled while nominally healthy, although unrecorded immune exposures were likely present. The donor tested CMV seropositive, placing the donor among the 290 or so seropositive members of the cohort. Each donor provided a peripheral blood sample, and peripheral blood mononuclear cells were used for TCR beta sequencing. The Qiagen DNeasy Blood Extraction Kit was used to extract genomic DNA from the blood cell samples. The paper as a whole reports these results and caveats: Linkage disequilibrium might explain the correlated functional status among segregating V segments, but an unknown experimental factor could not be excluded. Roughly uniform sequencing depth across donors was assumed in presence/absence analyses, although this assumption may not hold. Because HLA typing was missing for some donors at each locus, association tests included only the typed subset. The classifier was reported to diagnose cytomegalovirus status with high specificity and sensitivity in both the original and validation cohorts. For the cohort, immune exposure information was limited to CMV serostatus. In this cohort, only TCR beta chains were sequenced, and detectable features were limited by the absence of alpha or paired-chain data. In an earlier analysis of approximately 590 of the donors, most TCR beta V segments appeared in productive rearrangements about 87% or about 30% of the time, broadly matching IMGT annotations. A cluster of highly shared sequence variants was judged likely to be a technical artifact of the sequencing pipeline. In a later analysis, 16,951 TCR beta sequences were associated with specific HLA alleles at a false discovery rate of 0.05. In a later analysis, most CMV-associated TCR beta chains were found to appear HLA-restricted, with HLA associations seemingly driven largely by CMV exposure. A few of the identified cytomegalovirus-associated TCR beta chains were confirmed in vitro to be specific for cytomegalovirus antigens. Some IMGT-functional V segments, including TRBV6-2 and TRBV6-3, could not be told apart with the 87-base-pair reads, so those segments were excluded. V-gene and J-gene trimming of TCR beta chains was associated with a missense DCLRE1C variant in a later genetic analysis, and the association was replicated in an independent cohort. Strong co-occurrence of HLA alleles, especially DR and DQ, made assigning TCR associations to individual alleles difficult. According to the authors, the approach could potentially be generalized to other disease states and immunological phenotypes. In a later analysis, TCR association rates were found to vary across HLA loci, with the most associated TCRs seen for DRB1 alleles and the fewest for HLA-C alleles. In a later analysis, HLA-associated TCR beta chains showed more clonal expansion and lower generation probabilities than non-associated chains that were equally common. In a later genetic analysis, fewer N-insertions in productive TCRs were reported among donors in an Asian-associated ancestry cluster than the roughly 700-donor mean. A further reported finding was that TCR beta sequences accurately predicted the HLA-A and HLA-B alleles for most subjects in the first cohort. According to a later analysis, parvovirus B19, influenza, CMV and Epstein-Barr virus appeared linked to several top co-occurrence clusters. In the study, around 160 TCR beta chains were listed as associated with cytomegalovirus. Because counts were too low, about 17 rarely observed V segments, including chromosome 9 orphons, were excluded from the earlier analysis of some 590 of the donors. While some public TCRs were present in many individuals, most TCR sequences turned up only very rarely across donors.

Libraries were constructed by the immunoSEQ multiplex PCR assay. For the multiplex PCR, a mixture combining 60 forward primers for TCR Vbeta segments and 13 reverse primers for TCR Jbeta segments was used. Amplification of the CDR3 region of rearranged TCR beta genes was performed with a multiplex PCR assay on genomic DNA. On the Illumina HiSeq System, the amplified TCR beta libraries were sequenced as 87-base-pair reads. As for the original processing: A later analysis tallied tens of millions of unique TCR beta chains across the 610 or so repertoires, and approximately 11 million of those chains were shared by two or more donors. Raw reads were error-corrected and collapsed into unique sequences with a nearest-neighbor algorithm that merged closely related sequences to remove PCR and sequencing errors. V, D and J gene segments were assigned by aligning CDR3 sequences to IMGT reference sequences. For a sequence to be retained, a match of at least six nucleotides to both a V gene segment and a J gene segment was required. Rearrangements were classified as productive when the CDR3 lacked stop codons and remained in frame with V and J, and all other rearrangements were classified as non-productive. CDR3 was defined by IMGT convention, running from the second conserved V-encoded cysteine to the conserved J-encoded phenylalanine. Sequences without an unambiguous match to a single V gene segment were excluded from the earlier analysis of approximately 560 of the donors. In an earlier analysis of several hundred of the donors, V segments were called functional above 56.7% productive rearrangements and were called segregating when the between-donor standard deviation exceeded 5%. A statistical classification framework was developed to diagnose cytomegalovirus status using the catalog of TCR beta chain sequences. V and J gene assignment, in a later analysis, came from comparing TCR nucleotide sequences with IMGT/GENE-DB human TR gene sequences. Using the TCRdist pipeline, a later analysis assigned CDR3 sequences along with most-parsimonious VDJ recombination scenarios. In a later analysis, each TCR beta chain was defined by its CDR3 amino acid sequence together with its V-gene family, and reads lacking a unique V-gene family were excluded. In a later analysis, a few hundred highly shared, low-generation-probability nucleotide sequences were removed to address suspected cross-contamination and a sequencing artifact. In a later analysis, a clonal expansion index was calculated for each public chain from normalized within-repertoire ranks of inferred template counts. In a later analysis, generation probabilities were computed with a VDJ recombination model fitted to out-of-frame rearrangements, and the resulting probabilities were checked against IGoR. Hypergeometric tests were used in a later analysis to score TCR-TCR, TCR-HLA and TCR-CMV co-occurrence, with a repertoire-size bias correction applied to the TCR pairs. In a later analysis, false discovery rates were estimated by permuting HLA or CMV assignments 20 times. A later analysis grouped co-occurring TCRs with DBSCAN, adding TCRdist sequence similarity when clustering within HLA-allele-positive subsets. Co-occurrence clustering excluded repertoires with fewer than 30,000 or more than 120,000 public chains, plus five with anomalous nucleotide sharing. What TCRdb holds here is the immuneACCESS table cut down to in-frame rearrangements. Part of the clones is not present; checked against another copy, under half of the missing clones reflect an unresolved V gene, and the others are unexplained. The V and J calls and clone size are taken from that table; D and trimming were inferred from the DNA. In all, the sample holds about 140,000 clones, and approximately 10% of those were seen once. Together, the top ten hold roughly 7% of the sample.

About this clone itself: Its specific antigen is unknown. No much larger clonotype is one base removed from it; base qualities were not supplied.

The specimen was PBMCs. The TCR comes from a woman aged 40 to 50 in good health and CMV-seropositive. The chain links TRBV30 with TRBJ2-7; a weak D assignment points to TRBD1 (6 bases agree). The DNA reads TGTGCCTGGAGTAAACCTCGGGACAACCCCAACGAGCAGTACTTC. Translation gives CAWSKPRDNPNEQYF.